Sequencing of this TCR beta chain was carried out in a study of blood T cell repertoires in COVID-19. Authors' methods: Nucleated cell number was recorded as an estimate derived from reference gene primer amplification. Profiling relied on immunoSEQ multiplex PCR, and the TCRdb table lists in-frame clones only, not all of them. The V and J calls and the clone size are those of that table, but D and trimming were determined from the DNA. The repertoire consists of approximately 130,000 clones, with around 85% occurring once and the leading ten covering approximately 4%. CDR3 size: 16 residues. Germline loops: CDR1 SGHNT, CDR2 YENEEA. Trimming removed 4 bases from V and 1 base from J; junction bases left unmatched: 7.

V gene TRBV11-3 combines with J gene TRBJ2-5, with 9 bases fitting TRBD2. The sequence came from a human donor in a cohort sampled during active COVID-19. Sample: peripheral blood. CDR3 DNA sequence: TGTGCCAGCAGCTCCCTAAGCGGGAGGCCCCAAGAGACCCAGTACTTC. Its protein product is CASSSLSGRPQETQYF.